This T cell receptor (beta chain) was sequenced in a study of CD8+CD57+ T cells in acquired aplastic anemia. On the study more broadly: Sorted CD4+ and CD8+ cells yielded about 3.1 ug of DNA on average.

Trimming cost V 7 bases and J 0 bases, with 9 bases left between them. This CDR3 has 13 amino acids. Genomic DNA served as template for TCR beta VDJ and CDR3 profiling. TCRdb reprocessed the reads with MiXCR, giving one entry per CDR3 protein. Of about 180,000 distinct CDR3 sequences in the sample, almost 50% were seen once. Previously, flow cytometry had revealed CD8+CD57+ cell expansion in the patients chosen for sequencing. The V gene is TRBV12-3 or TRBV12-4, the J gene TRBJ1-1; D unclear. The sample comprised sorted CD4+, CD8+, or CD8+CD57+ T cells (not recorded which) from PBMCs. This TCR came from a human donor with aplastic anemia. The CDR3 DNA is TGTGCCAGCACCTCCCCAGTGAACACTGAAGCTTTCTTT. It translates to CASTSPVNTEAFF.